Presented here are 18 T cell receptor beta chains from one specimen sequenced in a study of Graves' ophthalmopathy and Graves' hyperthyroidism. The sequenced template was RNA, covering the TCR beta CDR3 region. The library came from an HTBI-primed first-round RT-PCR and a second-round multiplex PCR. TCRdb ran MiXCR on the multiplex PCR reads and lists one entry per CDR3 protein. The sample yields a few hundred thousand distinct CDR3 sequences, 35% to 40% seen once. The sample comprised peripheral blood or thyroid tissue (not recorded which). Source of these receptors: an adult man with Graves' hyperthyroidism.

There are many counts of this clonotype. The chain employs TRBV7-9 and TRBJ2-5; 10 bases line up with TRBD2. CDR3 length equals 15 residues. V lost 5 bases, J lost 4 bases, and 7 bases stayed unmatched. Germline lookup yields CDR1 SEHNR and CDR2 FQNEAQ (reference sequence). The CDR3 DNA sequence: TGTGCCAGCAGCGGCGGGACTAGCGAGATAGAGACCCAGTACTTC. Its translation is CASSGGTSEIETQYF. The whole variable domain, remainder taken from reference TRBV7-9 and TRBJ2-5, is DTGVSQNPRHKITKRGQNVTFRCDPISEHNRLYWYRQTLGQGPEFLTYFQNEAQLEKSRLLSDRFSAERPKGSFSTLEIQRTEQGDSAMYLCASSGGTSEIETQYFGPGTRLLVL.

The chain recombines TRBV4-1 with TRBJ2-3; D may match TRBD1 or TRBD2 (5 bases each). CDR1 is MGHRA and CDR2 is YSYEKL in the germline V gene. This CDR3 has 15 residues. Trimming shortened V by 5 bases and J by 1 base, and 13 bases separated the two germline ends. Written as DNA, the CDR3 is TGCGCCAGCAGCGGATCTGGGGGACGCACAGATACGCAGTATTTT. Its protein product is CASSGSGGRTDTQYF.

The V and J genes are TRBV7-3 and TRBJ2-7, with 10 bases lining up with TRBD2. The V segment lost 5 bases and the J segment 3 bases; nucleotides outside the gene matches: 10. CDR1 and CDR2 (germline): SGHTA, FQGTGA. This CDR3 is 16 amino acids long. The CDR3 loop is CASSPVGGTSDYEQYF. In DNA form, the CDR3 reads TGTGCCAGCAGCCCTGTGGGGGGGACTAGCGACTACGAGCAGTACTTC.

The chain uses TRBV19 and TRBJ1-4; 8 nucleotides agree with TRBD1. The CDR3 is 16 residues long. Germline CDR1 is LNHDA and CDR2 is SQIVND (reference sequence). Trimming removed 1 base from V and 6 bases from J; junction bases left unmatched: 7. The CDR3 here is CASSIGFGRGHEKLFF. The CDR3 coding sequence is TGTGCCAGTAGTATAGGTTTCGGCAGGGGGCATGAAAAACTGTTTTTT. Complete variable domain (other parts from reference TRBV19 and TRBJ1-4): DGGITQSPKYLFRKEGQNVTLSCEQNLNHDAMYWYRQDPGQGLRLIYYSQIVNDFQKGDIAEGYSVSREKKESFPLTVTSAQKNPTAFYLCASSIGFGRGHEKLFFGSGTQLSVL.

The J gene is TRBJ1-1, the V gene TRBV4-1; D not certain. Looked up from germline, CDR1 is MGHRA and CDR2 is YSYEKL. V was clipped by 3 bases and J by 4 bases, with 6 bases between them. The CDR3 length is 12 residues. The DNA for the CDR3 is TGCGCCAGCAGCCATTGGGGCACTGAAGCTTTCTTT. Its translation is CASSHWGTEAFF.

The table lists this clonotype with many counts. The chain employs TRBV7-9 and TRBJ2-5; tentative D call: TRBD1 (5 bases). Per germline, CDR1 SEHNR and CDR2 FQNEAQ (reference sequence). The CDR3 has 16 amino acids. V lost 5 bases, J lost 1 base, and 17 bases lay in between. CDR3 loop: CASSATAPGIQETQYF. CDR3 in DNA: TGTGCCAGCAGCGCGACAGCCCCAGGGATCCAAGAGACCCAGTACTTC.

This sequence joins TRBV10-3 and TRBJ2-2; D is undetermined. The CDR3 length is 14 residues. Looked up from germline, CDR1 is ENHRY and CDR2 is SYGVKD. CDR3: CANQGFGNTGELFF. Written as DNA, the CDR3 is TGTGCTAACCAAGGTTTCGGAAACACCGGGGAGCTGTTTTTT.

Details on this clonotype: A read error is possible here, since a much larger clone lies one base away. This chain connects TRBV5-1 to TRBJ2-2; TRBD2 matches 8 bases. This CDR3 has 16 residues. CDR1 is SGHRS and CDR2 is YFSETQ in the germline V gene. Trimming removed 4 bases from V and 6 bases from J; junction bases left unmatched: 11. The CDR3 sequence is CASSQDSGGGAGELFF. CDR3 nucleotides: TGCGCCAGCAGCCAGGACAGCGGGGGAGGCGCCGGGGAGCTGTTTTTT. Full variable domain (outside the CDR3, taken from reference TRBV5-1 and TRBJ2-2): KAGVTQTPRYLIKTRGQQVTLSCSPISGHRSVSWYQQTPGQGLQFLFEYFSETQRNKGNFPGRFSGRQFSNSRSEMNVSTLELGDSALYLCASSQDSGGGAGELFFGEGSRLTVL.

The genes are TRBV27 and TRBJ1-6, with a weak D call TRBD1 (5 bases). Deletions cut 0 bases from V and 9 bases from J, with 9 bases between. The CDR3 covers 14 residues. Germline lookup yields CDR1 MNHEY and CDR2 SMNVEV (reference sequence). The CDR3 bases are TGTGCCAGCAGTTTATCGCCGGGGGTTTCACCCCTCCACTTT. Translating it yields CASSLSPGVSPLHF.

The chain carries TRBV25-1 and TRBJ1-2; D unresolved. The CDR3 totals 15 residues. Germline values: CDR1 MGHDK, CDR2 SYGVNS. V dropped 3 bases and J dropped 3 bases, with 14 bases sitting between them. CDR3 sequence: CASSEDNGVDYGYTF. The CDR3 DNA follows: TGTGCCAGCAGTGAGGATAATGGGGTTGACTATGGCTACACCTTC.

This clonotype was detected many times. The J gene is TRBJ1-5, the V gene TRBV5-8; TRBD1 might be the D (5 bases). Trimming stripped 4 bases from V and 0 bases from J, with 14 bases between. The CDR3 runs 16 residues. Germline V gene data show CDR1 as SGHTS and CDR2 as YDEGEE. The chain's CDR3 is CASSVDGGGSNQPQHF. DNA of the CDR3: TGTGCCAGCAGCGTGGATGGGGGGGGTAGCAATCAGCCCCAGCATTTT.

V is TRBV5-1 and J is TRBJ2-5; TRBD1 matches at 9 bases. The CDR3 contains 16 residues. Unmatched junction bases numbered 10, after V lost 3 bases and J lost 4 bases. Germline V CDR1 and CDR2: SGHRS, YFSETQ. The CDR3 is CASSSQPGQGGETQYF. The CDR3, as DNA: TGCGCCAGCAGCTCCCAGCCGGGACAGGGAGGAGAGACCCAGTACTTC.

The V call is TRBV7-9, the J call TRBJ1-1, with D possibly matching TRBD1 (5 bases). V dropped 0 bases and J dropped 2 bases, with 16 bases sitting between them. This CDR3 has 17 residues. The germline gives CDR1 SEHNR, CDR2 FQNEAQ (reference sequence). CDR3 coding DNA: TGTGCCAGCAGCTTAGCGCCTAGGGTAGGGACTAACACTGAAGCTTTCTTT. Translating gives CASSLAPRVGTNTEAFF.

The J gene is TRBJ2-5, the V gene TRBV20-1; 10 nucleotides align to TRBD2. CDR1 and CDR2 from the germline V gene are DFQATT and SNEGSKA (reference sequence). J lost 1 base, V lost 5 bases, and 7 bases had no gene match. The CDR3 spans 15 residues. CDR3 residues: CSARRLAGTQETQYF. DNA for the CDR3: TGCAGTGCTCGTCGACTAGCGGGCACCCAAGAGACCCAGTACTTC.

This clonotype was counted at least ten times. The rearrangement links TRBV15 to TRBJ1-3; D is undetermined. This CDR3 contains 14 residues. Germline CDR1 is LNHNV and CDR2 is YYDKDF (reference sequence). V lost 3 bases to trimming and J lost 0 bases, with 6 bases between them. In DNA form, the CDR3 reads TGTGCCACCAGCAGTACAGCCTCTGGAAACACCATATATTTT. It is translated as CATSSTASGNTIYF.

V and J are TRBV2 and TRBJ1-5; D uncertain. Deletions cut 9 bases from V and 3 bases from J, with 12 bases between. Germline values: CDR1 SNHLY, CDR2 FYNNEI. The length of the CDR3 is 13 residues. CDR3 sequence: CASGPGDNQPQHF. CDR3 DNA sequence: TGTGCCAGTGGGCCAGGTGACAATCAGCCCCAGCATTTT.

The chain employs TRBV5-1 and TRBJ1-1; no firm D call. The CDR3 is 17 residues long. With 0 bases removed from V and 4 bases from J, the gap between germline ends came to 19 bases. Germline V gene data show CDR1 as SGHRS and CDR2 as YFSETQ. In DNA form, the CDR3 reads TGCGCCAGCAGCTTGGTTAGGACGGCGAGTAGAGGCACTGAAGCTTTCTTT. Translating gives CASSLVRTASRGTEAFF.

The chain recombines TRBV5-1 with TRBJ1-1, with D perhaps TRBD1 (6 bases). V was trimmed by 4 bases and J by 6 bases, leaving 16 bases between them. The CDR3 is made up of 14 amino acids. Germline CDR1 reads SGHRS; CDR2 reads YFSETQ. For the CDR3, the DNA is TGCGCCAGCAGCCCTATTTACAGGGCTTCTGAAGCTTTCTTT. Residues: CASSPIYRASEAFF.